The 4 T cell receptor beta chains below all came from one sample that was sequenced in a study of T cells in Graves' hyperthyroidism and ophthalmopathy. Researchers took RNA transcripts and amplified the TCR beta CDR3 regions from them. The primer set for the first-round RT-PCR of the TCR CDR3 was HTBI. TCRdb re-called the multiplex PCR reads with MiXCR, one entry per CDR3 protein. The profile shows about 740,000 distinct CDR3 sequences, about 14% of them singletons. The specimen was blood. The receptors derive from a woman aged 18-30 years with Graves' hyperthyroidism.

In this sample, this clonotype turned up many times. The chain carries TRBV18 and TRBJ2-7; 13 bases align to TRBD2. From germline, CDR1 is KGHSH and CDR2 LQKENI. The CDR3 has 15 amino acids. V lost 0 bases to trimming and J lost 5 bases; unmatched junction nucleotides: 1. CDR3 residues: CASSPPGLAGNEQYF. CDR3 bases: TGTGCCAGCTCACCACCGGGACTAGCGGGAAACGAGCAGTACTTC. Looking up the rest from reference TRBV18 and TRBJ2-7 gives the full variable domain: NAGVMQNPRHLVRRRGQEARLRCSPMKGHSHVYWYRQLPEEGLKFMVYLQKENIIDESGMPKERFSAEFPKEGPSILRIQQVVRGDSAAYFCASSPPGLAGNEQYFGPGTRLTVT.

This clonotype was found many times. The CDR3 here is CASSLRFRKRTDTQYF. The DNA of the CDR3 is TGTGCCAGCAGTTTAAGGTTTCGGAAGCGCACAGATACGCAGTATTTT. V and J are TRBV28 and TRBJ2-3; D not certain. V was shortened by 2 bases and J by 1 base, with 13 bases between the two germline ends. This CDR3 is 16 amino acids long. CDR1 MDHEN and CDR2 SYDVKM come from the germline V gene.

This clonotype was detected a few times. The V gene is TRBV7-2, the J gene TRBJ2-1; the match to TRBD2 covers 14 bases. The V and J ends lost 2 bases and 4 bases, in that order; junction bases with no gene match: 7. Germline V gene data show CDR1 as SGHTA and CDR2 as FQGNSA. CDR3 length: 18 amino acids. CDR3 nucleotides: TGTGCCAGCAGCTTAAGGGGACTAGCGGGAGCAATTTACAATGAGCAGTTCTTC. Translation gives CASSLRGLAGAIYNEQFF.

In this sample, this clonotype turned up many times. The V gene is TRBV5-8, the J gene TRBJ2-7; TRBD2 matches at 11 bases. This CDR3 spans 13 amino acids. The germline V gene encodes CDR1 SGHTS and CDR2 YDEGEE. J was trimmed by 2 bases and V by 9 bases; bases with no gene match: 4. The CDR3 nucleotides read TGTGCCACCCCGGGACTAGCGGCCTACGAGCAGTACTTC. Its translation is CATPGLAAYEQYF.